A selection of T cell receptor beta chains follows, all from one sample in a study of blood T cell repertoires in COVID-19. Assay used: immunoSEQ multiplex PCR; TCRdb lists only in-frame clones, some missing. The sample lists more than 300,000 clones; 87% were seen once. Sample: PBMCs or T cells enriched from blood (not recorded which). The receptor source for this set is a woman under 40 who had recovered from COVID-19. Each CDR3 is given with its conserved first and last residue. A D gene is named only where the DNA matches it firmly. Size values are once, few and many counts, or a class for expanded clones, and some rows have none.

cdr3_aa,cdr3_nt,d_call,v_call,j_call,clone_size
CASHSGGVQETQYF,TGCGCCAGCCATAGCGGGGGGGTTCAAGAGACCCAGTACTTC,TRBD2,TRBV5-1,TRBJ2-5,NA
CATARDSILSGNTIYF,TGTGCCACCGCACGGGACAGCATTCTATCTGGAAACACCATATATTTT,TRBD1,TRBV27,TRBJ1-3,once
CATSAGQGAAGELFF,TGTGCCACCAGTGCGGGACAGGGGGCCGCCGGGGAGCTGTTTTTT,TRBD1,TRBV24-1,TRBJ2-2,once
CASTSLGGSNEKLFF,TGTGCCAGCACCTCGTTAGGGGGTTCTAATGAAAAACTGTTTTTT,NA,TRBV27,TRBJ1-4,once
CAWSVWGVVRVPEKLFF,TGTGCCTGGAGTGTGTGGGGGGTGGTCAGGGTGCCTGAAAAACTGTTTTTT,NA,TRBV30,TRBJ1-4,NA
CASRQGRGPRNSPLHF,TGTGCCAGCAGGCAAGGAAGGGGCCCGAGGAATTCACCCCTCCACTTT,NA,TRBV7-8,TRBJ1-6,NA
CASSQETGRLGKLFF,TGCGCCAGCAGCCAAGAGACAGGGAGGCTTGGAAAACTGTTTTTT,TRBD1,TRBV4-1,TRBJ1-4,NA
CASSKRDRGTDTQYF,TGCGCCAGCAGCAAACGGGACAGGGGCACAGATACGCAGTATTTT,TRBD1,TRBV5-1,TRBJ2-3,NA
CASSEDSPREQYF,TGTGCCAGCAGTGAAGACAGCCCACGCGAGCAGTACTTC,NA,TRBV6-1,TRBJ2-7,NA
CASSEDKNTEAFF,TGTGCCAGCAGTGAGGACAAGAACACTGAAGCTTTCTTT,NA,TRBV25-1,TRBJ1-1,NA
CASSSRTGNGYTF,TGTGCCAGCAGCAGTAGAACAGGGAATGGCTACACCTTC,NA,TRBV6-5,TRBJ1-2,NA
CASSHEGLAGGLPDTQYF,TGTGCCAGCAGCCATGAAGGACTAGCGGGGGGGCTCCCAGATACGCAGTATTTT,TRBD2,TRBV4-2,TRBJ2-3,NA
CASSPGQGLVAFF,TGTGCCAGCAGCCCCGGACAGGGTTTGGTAGCTTTCTTT,TRBD1,TRBV12-3/TRBV12-4,TRBJ1-1,few
CASSLVPGGGSYLAEAFF,TGCGCCAGCAGCTTGGTACCAGGGGGAGGATCGTATCTAGCTGAAGCTTTCTTT,TRBD1,TRBV5-1,TRBJ1-1,once
CAWSGQGAGAFF,TGTGCCTGGAGTGGGCAGGGGGCGGGGGCTTTCTTT,TRBD1,TRBV30,TRBJ1-1,NA
CASSYSQAFNTEAFF,TGTGCCAGCAGCTATTCGCAGGCGTTCAACACTGAAGCTTTCTTT,NA,TRBV7-3,TRBJ1-1,NA
CASSRGALGYTF,TGTGCCAGCTCGCGGGGAGCTCTTGGCTACACCTTC,NA,TRBV18,TRBJ1-2,NA
CASSPGTDTQYF,TGTGCCAGTAGTCCAGGGACAGATACGCAGTATTTT,NA,TRBV19,TRBJ2-3,NA
CASKNPGTGDYEQYF,TGTGCCAGCAAAAACCCCGGGACGGGGGACTACGAGCAGTACTTC,NA,TRBV27,TRBJ2-7,NA
CASSQLRTGVYNSPLHF,TGTGCCAGCAGCCAACTACGGACAGGGGTTTATAATTCACCCCTCCACTTT,TRBD1,TRBV14,TRBJ1-6,NA
CASSDPLAGSDTGELFF,TGTGCCAGCAGTGACCCTCTGGCAGGGTCGGACACCGGGGAGCTGTTTTTT,NA,TRBV2,TRBJ2-2,NA
CASRKLTGELFF,TGTGCCAGTAGGAAACTCACCGGGGAGCTGTTTTTT,NA,TRBV19,TRBJ2-2,NA
CASSQSEAANSNQPQHF,TGCGCCAGCAGTCAATCGGAGGCGGCTAATAGCAATCAGCCCCAGCATTTT,NA,TRBV23-1,TRBJ1-5,NA
CASSPTGRYGYTF,TGTGCCAGCAGCCCGACAGGGAGGTATGGCTACACCTTC,TRBD1,TRBV7-9,TRBJ1-2,NA
CASSSWTGKNTGELFF,TGTGCCAGCAGCTCATGGACAGGGAAAAACACCGGGGAGCTGTTTTTT,TRBD1,TRBV7-2,TRBJ2-2,NA
CASSLRAGAAYEQYF,TGCGCCAGCAGCTTGCGGGCAGGGGCCGCCTACGAGCAGTACTTC,NA,TRBV5-1,TRBJ2-7,NA
CASSYPGGAGGTEAFF,TGTGCCAGCAGTTACCCAGGGGGAGCAGGGGGCACTGAAGCTTTCTTT,TRBD1,TRBV6-5,TRBJ1-1,NA
CASSQVPGAGDRDTQYF,TGTGCCAGCAGCCAAGTCCCAGGAGCGGGGGACCGCGATACGCAGTATTTT,TRBD2,TRBV3-1/TRBV3-2,TRBJ2-3,NA
CASSKDRENYGYTF,TGTGCCAGCTCAAAGGACAGGGAGAACTATGGCTACACCTTC,TRBD1,TRBV18,TRBJ1-2,NA
CASSFTTGGETQYF,TGCGCCAGCAGCTTCACGACAGGAGGAGAGACCCAGTACTTC,NA,TRBV5-1,TRBJ2-5,NA
CASSQEPQAMNTEAFF,TGCGCCAGCAGCCAAGAGCCCCAGGCGATGAACACTGAAGCTTTCTTT,NA,TRBV4-1,TRBJ1-1,once
CASSLGQGPNYGYTF,TGCGCCAGCAGCCTGGGACAGGGGCCTAACTATGGCTACACCTTC,TRBD1,TRBV5-1,TRBJ1-2,NA
CASRVQGGSSPLHF,TGTGCCAGCAGAGTTCAGGGGGGATCATCACCCCTCCACTTT,TRBD1,TRBV5-6,TRBJ1-6,NA
CASSLARNRGNTIYF,TGTGCCAGCAGCTTAGCGCGAAACCGTGGAAACACCATATATTTT,NA,TRBV7-2,TRBJ1-3,once
CASRRQDNQPQHF,TGTGCCAGCAGACGACAGGACAATCAGCCCCAGCATTTT,NA,TRBV12-3/TRBV12-4,TRBJ1-5,NA
CASSTTGVGSPLHF,TGTGCCAGCAGCACGACAGGGGTAGGTTCACCCCTCCACTTT,TRBD1,TRBV2,TRBJ1-6,NA
CASSVLITPGSSGNTIYF,TGTGCCAGCAGCGTTCTAATAACACCCGGGAGCTCTGGAAACACCATATATTTT,NA,TRBV7-9,TRBJ1-3,once
CASSYRAADTEAFF,TGTGCCAGCAGTTACCGTGCGGCAGACACTGAAGCTTTCTTT,NA,TRBV6-5,TRBJ1-1,NA
CASSPRVLPGELFF,TGTGCCAGCAGCCCCAGGGTCCTCCCGGGGGAGCTGTTTTTT,NA,TRBV21-1,TRBJ2-2,once
CASSLTTGRKNTEAFF,TGTGCCAGCAGCTTAACGACAGGGAGGAAGAACACTGAAGCTTTCTTT,TRBD1,TRBV7-3,TRBJ1-1,NA
CASSHGTGGMNTEAFF,TGTGCCAGCAGCCACGGGACAGGGGGTATGAACACTGAAGCTTTCTTT,TRBD1,TRBV4-2,TRBJ1-1,NA
CASSLGPGLNTEAFF,TGTGCCAGCAGCTTAGGTCCGGGATTGAACACTGAAGCTTTCTTT,NA,TRBV11-2,TRBJ1-1,NA
CASSESSQDTQYF,TGTGCCAGCAGTGAAAGTTCACAAGATACGCAGTATTTT,NA,TRBV6-1,TRBJ2-3,NA
CASSSGAASSGNTIYF,TGTGCCAGCAGCTCAGGGGCGGCGAGCTCTGGAAACACCATATATTTT,NA,TRBV9,TRBJ1-3,NA
CASTPTGAYGYTF,TGTGCCAGCACCCCGACAGGGGCCTATGGCTACACCTTC,TRBD1,TRBV12-3/TRBV12-4,TRBJ1-2,NA
CASSLALASGGLNEQFF,TGTGCCAGCAGCTTAGCGCTGGCTAGCGGGGGGCTCAATGAGCAGTTCTTC,TRBD2,TRBV7-8,TRBJ2-1,once
CASSPLSAGPHYGYTF,TGTGCCAGCAGCCCCCTCTCGGCGGGGCCCCACTATGGCTACACCTTC,NA,TRBV9,TRBJ1-2,NA
CASSLAGAPLHF,TGTGCCAGCAGCTTAGCGGGCGCACCCCTCCACTTT,NA,TRBV7-9,TRBJ1-6,NA
CASSPGRQETQYF,TGTGCCAGCTCACCGGGCAGACAAGAGACCCAGTACTTC,NA,TRBV18,TRBJ2-5,NA